The sequence of this T cell receptor beta chain was determined in a study of T cell changes during pregnancy in multiple sclerosis. This CDR3 spans 14 amino acids. In germline, CDR1 is MGHRA, CDR2 YSYEKL. With 5 bases clipped from V and 1 base from J, the junction kept 4 bases outside the gene matches. The assay was immunoSEQ multiplex PCR, and TCRdb's table has in-frame clones only and misses some. The sample lists 43,000 or so clones; nearly 95% were seen once. This receptor was obtained from a female donor with multiple sclerosis, enrolled in a pregnancy study. The sample in question was peripheral blood, obtained in the third trimester of pregnancy. V is TRBV4-1 and J is TRBJ2-5, with TRBD1 matching 7 bases. CDR3 amino acids: CASSDPGGQETQYF. CDR3 DNA sequence: TGCGCCAGCAGCGATCCAGGGGGCCAAGAGACCCAGTACTTC.